The source of this T cell receptor (beta chain) is a study of blood T cell repertoires in COVID-19. Methods used by the authors: Amplification from reference gene primers served as the basis for estimated nucleated cell counts. The data were produced by immunoSEQ multiplex PCR, yet TCRdb's version contains in-frame clones alone and is incomplete. V and J calls and clone size follow that table, whereas D and trimming were derived from the DNA. The sample contains about 340,000 clones, approximately 83% of which appear only once. V lost 4 bases, J lost 1 base, and 16 bases lay in between. CDR1 and CDR2 (germline): LGHNA, YSLEER. This CDR3 contains 17 residues.

Sequencing input: PBMCs or T cells enriched from blood (not recorded which). The receptor comes from a middle-aged woman with acute COVID-19. This chain links TRBV4-3 with TRBJ2-2; possible D gene TRBD1, 6 bases. CDR3 coding DNA: TGCGCCAGCAGCCTATCCCGAGGGGGTTGGAACACCGGGGAGCTGTTTTTT. Translating gives CASSLSRGGWNTGELFF.